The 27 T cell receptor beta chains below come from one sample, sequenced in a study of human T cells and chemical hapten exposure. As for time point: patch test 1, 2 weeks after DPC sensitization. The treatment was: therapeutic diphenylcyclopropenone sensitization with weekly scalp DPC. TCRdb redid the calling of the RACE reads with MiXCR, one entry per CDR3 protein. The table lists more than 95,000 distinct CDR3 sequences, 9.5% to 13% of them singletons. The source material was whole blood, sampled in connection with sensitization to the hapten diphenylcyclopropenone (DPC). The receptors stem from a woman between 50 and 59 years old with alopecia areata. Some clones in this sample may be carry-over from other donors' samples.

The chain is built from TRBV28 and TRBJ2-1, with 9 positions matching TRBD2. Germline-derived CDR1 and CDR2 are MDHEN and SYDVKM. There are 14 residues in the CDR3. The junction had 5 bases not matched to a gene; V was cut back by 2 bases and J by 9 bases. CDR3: CASSLAGGPGEQFF. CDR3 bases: TGTGCCAGCAGTTTAGCGGGAGGGCCGGGTGAGCAGTTCTTC.

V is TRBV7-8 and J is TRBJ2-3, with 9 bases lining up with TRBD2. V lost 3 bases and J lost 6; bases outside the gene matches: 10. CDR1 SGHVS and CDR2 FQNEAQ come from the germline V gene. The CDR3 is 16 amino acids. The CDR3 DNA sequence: TGTGCCAGCAGCTTCTTAGCGGGAGAGCTGTCTGATACGCAGTATTTT. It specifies CASSFLAGELSDTQYF. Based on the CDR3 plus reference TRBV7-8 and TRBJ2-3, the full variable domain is GAGVSQSPRYKVAKRGQDVALRCDPISGHVSLFWYQQALGQGPEFLTYFQNEAQLDKSGLPSDRFFAERPEGSVSTLKIQRTQQEDSAVYLCASSFLAGELSDTQYFGPGTRLTVL.

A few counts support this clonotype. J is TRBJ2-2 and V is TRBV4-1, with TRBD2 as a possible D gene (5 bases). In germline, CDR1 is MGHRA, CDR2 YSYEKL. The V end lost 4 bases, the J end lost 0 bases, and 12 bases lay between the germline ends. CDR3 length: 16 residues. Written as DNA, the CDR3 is TGCGCCAGCAGCCCTGTACGGGGTTCGAACACCGGGGAGCTGTTTTTT. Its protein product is CASSPVRGSNTGELFF.

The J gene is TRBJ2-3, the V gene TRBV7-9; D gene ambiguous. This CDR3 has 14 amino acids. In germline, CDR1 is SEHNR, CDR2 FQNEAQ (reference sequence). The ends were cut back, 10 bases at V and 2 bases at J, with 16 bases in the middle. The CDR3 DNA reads TGTGCCACCATTCATGAGAGTAACACAGATACGCAGTATTTT. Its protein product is CATIHESNTDTQYF.

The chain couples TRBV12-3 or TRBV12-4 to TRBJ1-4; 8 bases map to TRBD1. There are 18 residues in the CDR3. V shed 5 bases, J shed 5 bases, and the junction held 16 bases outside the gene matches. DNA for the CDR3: TGTGCCAGCAGTCTTGACCTAGATCCGGGACAGGTGAATGAAAAACTGTTTTTT. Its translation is CASSLDLDPGQVNEKLFF.

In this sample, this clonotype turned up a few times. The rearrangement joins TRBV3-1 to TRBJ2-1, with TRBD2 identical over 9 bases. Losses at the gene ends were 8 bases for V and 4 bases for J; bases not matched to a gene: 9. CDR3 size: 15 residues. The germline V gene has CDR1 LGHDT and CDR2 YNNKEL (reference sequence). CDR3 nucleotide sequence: TGTGCCAGCGTTGCGGCGGGGGGGCTTTACAATGAGCAGTTCTTC. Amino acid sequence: CASVAAGGLYNEQFF.

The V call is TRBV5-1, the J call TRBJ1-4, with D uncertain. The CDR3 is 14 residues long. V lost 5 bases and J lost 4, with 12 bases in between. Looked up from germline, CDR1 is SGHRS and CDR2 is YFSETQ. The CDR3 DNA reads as TGCGCCAGCAGGAAGGGAGGGCATAATGAAAAACTGTTTTTT. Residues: CASRKGGHNEKLFF.

For the CDR3, the DNA is TGTGCCAGCAGTCCGGGGGGACCCACAGATACGCAGTATTTT. Translated: CASSPGGPTDTQYF. This rearrangement joins TRBV11-3 to TRBJ2-3; 7 bases align to TRBD2. Germline V CDR1 and CDR2: SGHNT, YENEEA. V shed 6 bases and J 2 bases; nucleotides not matched to a gene: 5. This CDR3 has 14 residues. The whole variable domain, filled in from reference TRBV11-3 and TRBJ2-3, reads EAGVVQSPRYKIIEKKQPVAFWCNPISGHNTLYWYLQNLGQGPELLIRYENEEAVDDSQLPKDRFSAERLKGVDSTLKIQPAELGDSAVYLCASSPGGPTDTQYFGPGTRLTVL.

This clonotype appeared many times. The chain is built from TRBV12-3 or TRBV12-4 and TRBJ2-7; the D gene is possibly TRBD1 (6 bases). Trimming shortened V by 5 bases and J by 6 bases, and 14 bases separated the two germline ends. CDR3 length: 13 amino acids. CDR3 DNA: TGTGCCAGCAGTCCCTACACAGGGATCGAGCAGTACTTC. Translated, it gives CASSPYTGIEQYF.

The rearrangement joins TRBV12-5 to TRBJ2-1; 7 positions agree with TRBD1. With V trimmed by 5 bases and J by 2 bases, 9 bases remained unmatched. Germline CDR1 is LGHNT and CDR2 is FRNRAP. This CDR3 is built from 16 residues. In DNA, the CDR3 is TGTGCTAGTGGTCGCCGTCTGGGACAGACCTACAATGAGCAGTTCTTC. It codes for CASGRRLGQTYNEQFF. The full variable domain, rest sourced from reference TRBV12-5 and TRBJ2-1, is DARVTQTPRHKVTEMGQEVTMRCQPILGHNTVFWYRQTMMQGLELLAYFRNRAPLDDSGMPKDRFSAEMPDATLATLKIQPSEPRDSAVYFCASGRRLGQTYNEQFFGPGTRLTVL.

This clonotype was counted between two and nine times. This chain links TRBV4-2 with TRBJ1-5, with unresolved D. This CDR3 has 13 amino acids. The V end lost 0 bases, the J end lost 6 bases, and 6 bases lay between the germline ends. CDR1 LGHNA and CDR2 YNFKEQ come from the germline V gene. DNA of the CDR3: TGTGCCAGCAGCCAAGATGTGGGTCAGCCCCAGCATTTT. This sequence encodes CASSQDVGQPQHF.

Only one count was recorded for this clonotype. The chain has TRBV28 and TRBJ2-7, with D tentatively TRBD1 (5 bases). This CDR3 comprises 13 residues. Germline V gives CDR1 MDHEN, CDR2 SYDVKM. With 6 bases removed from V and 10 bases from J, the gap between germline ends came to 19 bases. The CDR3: CASSADIMSAQYF. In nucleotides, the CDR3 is TGTGCCAGCAGCGCGGACATAATGTCGGCCCAGTACTTC. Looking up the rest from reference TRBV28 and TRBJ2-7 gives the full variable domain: DVKVTQSSRYLVKRTGEKVFLECVQDMDHENMFWYRQDPGLGLRLIYFSYDVKMKEKGDIPEGYSVSREKKERFSLILESASTNQTSMYLCASSADIMSAQYFGPGTRLTVT.

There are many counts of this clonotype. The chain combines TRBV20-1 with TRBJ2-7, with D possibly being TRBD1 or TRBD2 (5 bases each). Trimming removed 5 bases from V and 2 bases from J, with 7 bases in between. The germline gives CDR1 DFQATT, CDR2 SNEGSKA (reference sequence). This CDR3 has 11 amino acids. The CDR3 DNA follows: TGCAGTGCTCAGGGACCCTACGAGCAGTACTTC. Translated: CSAQGPYEQYF.

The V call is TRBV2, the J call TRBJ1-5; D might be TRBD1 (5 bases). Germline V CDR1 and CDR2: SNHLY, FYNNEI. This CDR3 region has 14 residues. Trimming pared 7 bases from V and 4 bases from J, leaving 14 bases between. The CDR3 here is CASTTQGLNQPQHF. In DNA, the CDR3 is TGTGCCAGCACTACCCAGGGCTTGAATCAGCCCCAGCATTTT. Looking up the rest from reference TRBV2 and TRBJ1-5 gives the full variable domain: EPEVTQTPSHQVTQMGQEVILRCVPISNHLYFYWYRQILGQKVEFLVSFYNNEISEKSEIFDDQFSVERPDGSNFTLKIRSTKLEDSAMYFCASTTQGLNQPQHFGDGTRLSIL.

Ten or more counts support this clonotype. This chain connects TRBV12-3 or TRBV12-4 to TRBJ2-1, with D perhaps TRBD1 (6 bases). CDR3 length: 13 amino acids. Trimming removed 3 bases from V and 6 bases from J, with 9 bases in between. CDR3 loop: CASSFGQSNEQFF. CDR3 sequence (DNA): TGTGCCAGCAGTTTTGGACAGTCCAATGAGCAGTTCTTC.

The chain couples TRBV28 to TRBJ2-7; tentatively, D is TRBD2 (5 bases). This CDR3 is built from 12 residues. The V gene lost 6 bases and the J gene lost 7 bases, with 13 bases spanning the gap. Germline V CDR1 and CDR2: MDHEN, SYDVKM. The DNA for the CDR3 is TGTGCCAGCAGCCCCTCGAGGGTAGAGCAGTACTTC. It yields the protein CASSPSRVEQYF.

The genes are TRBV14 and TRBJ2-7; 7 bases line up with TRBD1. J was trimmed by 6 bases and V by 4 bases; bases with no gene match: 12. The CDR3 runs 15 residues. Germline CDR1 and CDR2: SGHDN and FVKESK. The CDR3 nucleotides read TGTGCCAGCAGCCCCCTGACAGGGCCAATAACCGAGCAGTACTTC. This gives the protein CASSPLTGPITEQYF.

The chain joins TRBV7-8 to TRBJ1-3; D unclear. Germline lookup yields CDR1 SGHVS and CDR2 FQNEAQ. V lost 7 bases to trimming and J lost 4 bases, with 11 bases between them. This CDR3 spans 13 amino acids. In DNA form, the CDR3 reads TGTGCCAGCACCCCTTACCTGGGAAACACCATATATTTT. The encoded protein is CASTPYLGNTIYF.

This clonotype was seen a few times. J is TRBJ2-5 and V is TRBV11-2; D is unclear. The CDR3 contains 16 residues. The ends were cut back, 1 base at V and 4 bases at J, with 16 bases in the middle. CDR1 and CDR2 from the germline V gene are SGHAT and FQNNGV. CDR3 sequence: CASSLGPPGWVETQYF. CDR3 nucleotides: TGTGCCAGCAGCTTAGGCCCTCCGGGTTGGGTAGAGACCCAGTACTTC. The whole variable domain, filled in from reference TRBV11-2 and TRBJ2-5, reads EAGVAQSPRYKIIEKRQSVAFWCNPISGHATLYWYQQILGQGPKLLIQFQNNGVVDDSQLPKDRFSAERLKGVDSTLKIQPAKLEDSAVYLCASSLGPPGWVETQYFGPGTRLLVL.

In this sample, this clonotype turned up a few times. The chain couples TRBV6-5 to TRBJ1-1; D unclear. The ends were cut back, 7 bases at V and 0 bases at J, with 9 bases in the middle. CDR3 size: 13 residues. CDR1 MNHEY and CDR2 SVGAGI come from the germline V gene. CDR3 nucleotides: TGTGCCAGCAAGGAGACGATGAACACTGAAGCTTTCTTT. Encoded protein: CASKETMNTEAFF.

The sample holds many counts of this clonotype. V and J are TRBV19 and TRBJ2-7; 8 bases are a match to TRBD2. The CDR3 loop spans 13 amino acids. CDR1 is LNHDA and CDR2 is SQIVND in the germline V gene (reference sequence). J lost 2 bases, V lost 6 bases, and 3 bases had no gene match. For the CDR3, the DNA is TGTGCCAGTAGCGCGGGAGGCCCCTACGAGCAGTACTTC. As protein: CASSAGGPYEQYF.

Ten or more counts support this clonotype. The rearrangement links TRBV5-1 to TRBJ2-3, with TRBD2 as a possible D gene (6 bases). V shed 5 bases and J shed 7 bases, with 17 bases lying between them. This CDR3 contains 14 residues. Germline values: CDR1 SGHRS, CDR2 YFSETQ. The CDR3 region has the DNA TGCGCCAGCAGTTCCGAAGGAGGGTCGAATACGCAGTATTTT. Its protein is CASSSEGGSNTQYF.

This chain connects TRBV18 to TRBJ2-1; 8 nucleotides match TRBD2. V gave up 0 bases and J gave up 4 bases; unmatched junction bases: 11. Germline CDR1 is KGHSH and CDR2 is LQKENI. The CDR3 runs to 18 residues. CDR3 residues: CASSPPSGRTSLYNEQFF. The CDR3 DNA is TGTGCCAGCTCACCACCGAGCGGTAGGACTAGCTTGTACAATGAGCAGTTCTTC.

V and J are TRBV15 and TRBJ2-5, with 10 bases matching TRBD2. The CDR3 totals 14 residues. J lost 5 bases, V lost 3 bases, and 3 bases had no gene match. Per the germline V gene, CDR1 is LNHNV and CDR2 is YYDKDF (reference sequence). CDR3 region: CATSSGLAVETQYF. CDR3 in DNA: TGTGCCACCAGCAGTGGACTAGCGGTTGAGACCCAGTACTTC.

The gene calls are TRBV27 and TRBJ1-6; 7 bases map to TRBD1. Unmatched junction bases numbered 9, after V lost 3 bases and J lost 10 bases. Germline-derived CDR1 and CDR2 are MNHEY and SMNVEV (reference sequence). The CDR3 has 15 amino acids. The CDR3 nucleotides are TGTGCCAGCAGTTTGTCCGGGACAGAGGACTCACCCCTCCACTTT. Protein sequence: CASSLSGTEDSPLHF.

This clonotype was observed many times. CDR3: CASSPDRANEKLFF. Written as DNA, the CDR3 is TGTGCCAGCAGTCCCGACAGGGCTAATGAAAAACTGTTTTTT. The V gene is TRBV6-5, the J gene TRBJ1-4; 7 nucleotides match TRBD1. In germline, CDR1 is MNHEY, CDR2 SVGAGI. The V and J ends lost 5 bases and 3 bases, in that order; junction bases with no gene match: 3. The CDR3 has 14 amino acids.

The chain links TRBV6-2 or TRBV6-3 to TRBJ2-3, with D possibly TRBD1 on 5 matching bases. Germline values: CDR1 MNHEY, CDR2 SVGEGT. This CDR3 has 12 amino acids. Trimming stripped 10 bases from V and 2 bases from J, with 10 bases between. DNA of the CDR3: TGTGCCATAGGACAAAACACAGATACGCAGTATTTT. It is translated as CAIGQNTDTQYF.